Following are 5 T cell receptor beta chains from one sample sequenced in a study of siplizumab effects on memory and regulatory T cells. Repertoires were generated with immunoSEQ multiplex PCR, while TCRdb's copy carries only in-frame clones and drops some. The sample has about 100,000 clones, about nine tenths seen once. Input material: non-Treg CD4+ T cells sorted from blood. The receptor set was obtained from a human donor in good health.

The J gene is TRBJ2-7, the V gene TRBV29-1, with a weak D call TRBD2 (6 bases). Germline loops: CDR1 SQVTM, CDR2 ANQGSEA. The CDR3 is 13 amino acids. Trimming removed 7 bases at V and 0 bases at J, with 13 bases between. DNA for the CDR3: TGCAGCGCAGGAGCGGGTACCTCCTACGAGCAGTACTTC. This gives the protein CSAGAGTSYEQYF.

This clone was detected once. The V gene is TRBV11-2, the J gene TRBJ1-3; TRBD1 agrees at 8 bases. Germline trimming cut 0 bases from V and 3 bases from J; bases unmatched to any gene: 1. The V gene's germline CDR1 is SGHAT and CDR2 FQNNGV. The CDR3 loop spans 15 amino acids. The CDR3 coding sequence is TGTGCCAGCAGCTTAGAAGGGACAGGTGGAAACACCATATATTTT. Protein product: CASSLEGTGGNTIYF.

The gene calls are TRBV5-6 and TRBJ2-5, with D perhaps given as TRBD1 or TRBD2 (5 bases each). The CDR3 covers 14 residues. Trimming stripped 4 bases from V and 3 bases from J, with 13 bases between. The V gene's germline CDR1 is SGHDT and CDR2 YYEEEE. The CDR3 spells CASSLTGGEETQYF. For the CDR3, the DNA is TGTGCCAGCAGCCTAACAGGAGGAGAAGAGACCCAGTACTTC.

Comment on this clone: A read error may account for a junction end that differs from germline. The chain joins TRBV5-4 to TRBJ2-1; no firm D call. Germline V lookup: CDR1 SGHNT, CDR2 YYREEE (reference sequence). CDR3 length: 13 residues. CDR3 amino acids: CASTLMGSNEQFF. CDR3 DNA: TGTGCCAGCACCTTGATGGGGTCCAATGAGCAGTTCTTC.

This clone was found once. V is TRBV30 and J is TRBJ2-7, with TRBD2 identical over 9 bases. Trimming took 5 bases from V and 3 from J; bases not matched to a gene: 5. The CDR3 has 13 residues. Germline V CDR1 and CDR2: GTSNPN, SVGIG (reference sequence). The CDR3 DNA is TGTGCCTGGCGACTAGCGGAGCTCTACGAGCAGTACTTC. Translating it yields CAWRLAELYEQYF.